This is a list of T cell receptor beta chains from one sample in a study of somatic mutations in cytotoxic T cells in rheumatoid arthritis. Data came from immunoSEQ multiplex PCR; TCRdb stores just in-frame clones and leaves some out. The table has about 18,000 clones, about three quarters seen once; the top ten hold 28%. Source material: CD8+ T cells sorted from blood. Receptor source: an adult with rheumatoid arthritis. Each CDR3 is given without its conserved first and last residue. A D gene is named only where the DNA matches it firmly.

v_gene: TRBV13; d_gene: NA; j_gene: TRBJ2-1; CDR3aa: ASSLAPGEQF
v_gene: TRBV11-2; d_gene: TRBD1; j_gene: TRBJ2-1; CDR3aa: ASSYGQGVYNEQF
v_gene: TRBV5-4; d_gene: NA; j_gene: TRBJ2-3; CDR3aa: ASSSPGLDTQY
v_gene: TRBV5-1; d_gene: NA; j_gene: TRBJ1-3; CDR3aa: ASSLTGSGNTIY
v_gene: TRBV10-3; d_gene: NA; j_gene: TRBJ1-1; CDR3aa: AIAGGEGMNTEAF
v_gene: TRBV6-5; d_gene: TRBD1; j_gene: TRBJ1-1; CDR3aa: ASSYSRDSKAF
v_gene: TRBV5-1; d_gene: NA; j_gene: TRBJ2-7; CDR3aa: ASSRVSSYEQY
v_gene: TRBV7-6; d_gene: NA; j_gene: TRBJ2-1; CDR3aa: ASSFATGNNEQF
v_gene: TRBV7-2; d_gene: TRBD2; j_gene: TRBJ2-1; CDR3aa: ASSLAAILFGGGAWNEQF
v_gene: TRBV5-6; d_gene: TRBD1; j_gene: TRBJ1-5; CDR3aa: ASSLAQGANQPQH
v_gene: TRBV11-2; d_gene: NA; j_gene: TRBJ1-1; CDR3aa: ASSLAGWTEAF
v_gene: TRBV7-9; d_gene: TRBD2; j_gene: TRBJ2-7; CDR3aa: ASIKRGSSYEQY
v_gene: TRBV6-6; d_gene: NA; j_gene: TRBJ2-7; CDR3aa: ASSSVSGPYEQY
v_gene: TRBV29-1; d_gene: NA; j_gene: TRBJ1-2; CDR3aa: SVEGGDYGYT
v_gene: TRBV6-1; d_gene: NA; j_gene: TRBJ2-1; CDR3aa: ASDRYNEQF
v_gene: TRBV15; d_gene: NA; j_gene: TRBJ2-2; CDR3aa: ATSKGAGGEGGELF
v_gene: TRBV27; d_gene: TRBD2; j_gene: TRBJ2-7; CDR3aa: ASSWGLAGYEQY
v_gene: TRBV6-4; d_gene: NA; j_gene: TRBJ2-1; CDR3aa: ASSESTTDEQF
v_gene: TRBV14; d_gene: TRBD2; j_gene: TRBJ2-3; CDR3aa: ASSRLAGVTDTQY
v_gene: TRBV4-1; d_gene: TRBD1; j_gene: TRBJ1-6; CDR3aa: ASSQGQGSPLH
v_gene: TRBV13; d_gene: NA; j_gene: TRBJ1-2; CDR3aa: ASSLGRSRTNYGYT
v_gene: TRBV7-6; d_gene: TRBD1; j_gene: TRBJ1-2; CDR3aa: ASSLGTGSGAYGYT
v_gene: TRBV14; d_gene: TRBD2; j_gene: TRBJ2-1; CDR3aa: ASSQDFGRLAHNEQF
v_gene: TRBV7-6; d_gene: NA; j_gene: TRBJ2-7; CDR3aa: ASSAPQTYEQY
v_gene: TRBV5-4; d_gene: NA; j_gene: TRBJ2-7; CDR3aa: ASSPGVVLYEQY
v_gene: TRBV7-9; d_gene: NA; j_gene: TRBJ2-6; CDR3aa: ASSLGIADTYSGANVLT
v_gene: TRBV7-9; d_gene: NA; j_gene: TRBJ2-5; CDR3aa: ASSPTGGRTGWYQETQY
v_gene: TRBV7-9; d_gene: NA; j_gene: TRBJ2-6; CDR3aa: ASSLTLSGANVLT
v_gene: TRBV27; d_gene: TRBD1; j_gene: TRBJ2-2; CDR3aa: ASSPTGLTGELF
v_gene: TRBV5-1; d_gene: NA; j_gene: TRBJ2-7; CDR3aa: ASSLAGEEISYEQY
v_gene: TRBV30; d_gene: NA; j_gene: TRBJ1-2; CDR3aa: AWSDQGDGYT
v_gene: TRBV7-9; d_gene: NA; j_gene: TRBJ2-7; CDR3aa: ASSLARGRTYEQY
v_gene: TRBV27; d_gene: NA; j_gene: TRBJ2-7; CDR3aa: ASSLASATPAYEQY
v_gene: TRBV4-2; d_gene: TRBD1; j_gene: TRBJ2-5; CDR3aa: ASSQDIGGWQTQY
v_gene: TRBV11-2; d_gene: NA; j_gene: TRBJ2-5; CDR3aa: ASSLVFWEAQY